A single sample is the source of the 19 T cell receptor beta chains below, sequenced in a study of Ad26.COV2.S vaccination and SARS-CoV-2 variants (dated by TCRdb to the early 2020s). This specimen's treatment or condition label, interpreted: roughly 18 received Ad26.COV2.S at low or high dose, single or two shots; about 5 received placebo; per-sample allocation not given. For vaccine and placebo recipients, the sequenced repertoires came from samples collected on day 63 after the first injection. Library preparation was by the immunoSEQ multiplex PCR assay. Held by TCRdb, this immuneACCESS table contains in-frame sequences only and omits some clones. Under half of the omission traces to an unresolved V gene where checked; the cause of the rest is unknown. The sample yields fewer than 500,000 clones; 90% were counted once. The top ten hold less than 4.5% of the sample. The input for sequencing was peripheral blood, taken in a trial of Ad26.COV2.S vaccine versus placebo. The receptor set was obtained from a person aged 18-60 years who received the Ad26.COV2.S COVID-19 vaccine or a placebo.

The chain joins TRBV5-1 to TRBJ1-4; D is perhaps TRBD1 (6 bases). Germline CDR1 and CDR2: SGHRS and YFSETQ. This CDR3 is 15 amino acids long. V lost 9 bases to trimming and J lost 3 bases, with 18 bases between them. The DNA of the CDR3 is TGCGCCAAAGAACCCTCGGGGGGGCCTAATGAAAAACTGTTTTTT. Its protein is CAKEPSGGPNEKLFF.

The V and J genes are TRBV4-1 and TRBJ2-7; no clear D. Germline V lookup: CDR1 MGHRA, CDR2 YSYEKL. V was shortened by 3 bases and J by 3 bases, with 18 bases between the two germline ends. This CDR3 spans 16 amino acids. The CDR3 reads CASSQVATLRSYEQYF. Written as DNA, the CDR3 is TGCGCCAGCAGCCAGGTTGCTACCCTCAGGAGCTACGAGCAGTACTTC.

This clone was seen a single time. The chain couples TRBV18 to TRBJ1-6; D not certain. Trimming stripped 1 base from V and 10 bases from J, with 14 bases between. CDR3 length equals 15 residues. Germline V lookup: CDR1 KGHSH, CDR2 LQKENI. CDR3 region: CASSPLEGRGSPLHF. CDR3 nucleotide sequence: TGTGCCAGCTCACCACTCGAGGGCCGAGGGTCACCCCTCCACTTT. The whole variable domain, filled in from reference TRBV18 and TRBJ1-6, reads NAGVMQNPRHLVRRRGQEARLRCSPMKGHSHVYWYRQLPEEGLKFMVYLQKENIIDESGMPKERFSAEFPKEGPSILRIQQVVRGDSAAYFCASSPLEGRGSPLHFGNGTRLTVT.

In its sample, this clone was seen once. This chain joins TRBV20-1 and TRBJ1-2; 8 nucleotides align to TRBD1. The CDR3 totals 12 residues. CDR1 DFQATT and CDR2 SNEGSKA come from the germline V gene (reference sequence). Trimming took 3 bases from V and 8 from J; bases not matched to a gene: 5. CDR3 in DNA: TGCAGTGCTAGTGAGACAGGGGTCGGCTACACCTTC. Its protein is CSASETGVGYTF.

The chain uses TRBV5-5 and TRBJ1-1, with TRBD1 identical over 9 bases. V was pared by 3 bases and J by 5 bases, with 8 bases of the junction left unmatched. This CDR3 spans 15 amino acids. CDR1 is SGHKS and CDR2 is YYEKEE in the germline V gene (reference sequence). The CDR3 here is CASSSFRDRVTEAFF. The CDR3 DNA follows: TGTGCCAGCAGCTCGTTTCGGGACAGGGTTACTGAAGCTTTCTTT.

This clone was seen more than once but under ten times. The chain couples TRBV5-4 to TRBJ2-7, with D perhaps being TRBD1 or TRBD2 (6 bases each). V was pared by 0 bases and J by 0 bases, with 10 bases between. This CDR3 comprises 15 residues. The germline CDR1 and CDR2 sequences are SGHNT and YYREEE (reference sequence). CDR3 nucleotide sequence: TGTGCCAGCAGCTTGGCGGGGGCAAGCTCCTACGAGCAGTACTTC. Translated, it gives CASSLAGASSYEQYF.

Concerning this clone: The sample contains more than one DNA sequence encoding this CDR3. The chain is built from TRBV29-1 and TRBJ1-1; 10 nucleotides align to TRBD1. CDR1 is SQVTM, CDR2 ANQGSEA, per germline. CDR3 size: 12 residues. Trimming removed 7 bases from V and 4 bases from J; junction bases left unmatched: 3. In nucleotides, the CDR3 is TGCAGCGCACGGACAGGGGGCACTGAAGCTTTCTTT. Its protein is CSARTGGTEAFF.

The chain uses TRBV5-5 and TRBJ1-5; the match to TRBD1 covers 8 bases. Germline CDR1 is SGHKS and CDR2 is YYEKEE (reference sequence). The CDR3 loop spans 14 amino acids. The ends lost 1 base at V and 6 bases at J; junction bases unmatched: 3. CDR3 sequence: CASSLLDRAQPQHF. CDR3 DNA sequence: TGTGCCAGCAGCTTGTTGGACAGGGCTCAGCCCCAGCATTTT.

The V and J genes are TRBV11-2 and TRBJ2-1; TRBD2 agrees at 7 bases. There are 16 residues in the CDR3. Germline assignment: CDR1 SGHAT and CDR2 FQNNGV. The trim removed 1 base at V and 4 bases at J, leaving 7 bases unmatched. Written as DNA, the CDR3 is TGTGCCAGCAGCTTAGGGGGCGGGAGACAATACAATGAGCAGTTCTTC. This gives the protein CASSLGGGRQYNEQFF.

This chain joins TRBV25-1 and TRBJ2-1; 10 bases are shared with TRBD1. There are 14 residues in the CDR3. Germline CDR1 and CDR2: MGHDK and SYGVNS. The ends lost 4 bases at V and 5 bases at J; junction bases unmatched: 2. Here the CDR3 reads CASSAGTGDNEQFF. The CDR3, as DNA: TGTGCCAGCAGTGCCGGGACAGGGGACAATGAGCAGTTCTTC. The whole variable domain, filled in from reference TRBV25-1 and TRBJ2-1, reads EADIYQTPRYLVIGTGKKITLECSQTMGHDKMYWYQQDPGMELHLIHYSYGVNSTEKGDLSSESTVSRIRTEHFPLTLESARPSHTSQYLCASSAGTGDNEQFFGPGTRLTVL.

Concerning this clone: Distinct nucleotide sequences in the sample also encode this CDR3. This chain links TRBV27 with TRBJ2-2; D is undetermined. Between the trimmed V and J ends, which lost 3 bases and 5 bases, there was a span of 4 bases. The germline V gene encodes CDR1 MNHEY and CDR2 SMNVEV (reference sequence). The CDR3 length is 12 residues. DNA of the CDR3: TGTGCCAGCAGTTTTAGTACCGGGGAGCTGTTTTTT. The encoded protein is CASSFSTGELFF.

With respect to this clone: The same CDR3 is also encoded by other DNA sequences in this sample. The V call is TRBV6-2 or TRBV6-3, the J call TRBJ2-7; D tentatively fits TRBD1 or TRBD2 (5 bases each). Germline CDR1 and CDR2: MNHEY and SVGEGT. CDR3 length: 13 amino acids. Trimming stripped 2 bases from V and 2 bases from J, with 7 bases between. The CDR3 nucleotides are TGTGCCAGCAGTTACGGGGGTCCCTACGAGCAGTACTTC. This translates into CASSYGGPYEQYF.

The chain couples TRBV7-6 to TRBJ2-5; D not resolved. Between the trimmed V and J ends, which lost 5 bases and 6 bases, there was a span of 19 bases. Looked up from germline, CDR1 is SGHVS and CDR2 is FNYEAQ. This CDR3 comprises 15 residues. CDR3: CASSPFLDAIQTQYF. The CDR3 bases are TGTGCCAGCAGCCCATTCCTGGATGCGATCCAGACCCAGTACTTC.

CDR3 sequence: CASSLTRAWGGDTQYF. The CDR3 nucleotides are TGTGCCAGCAGCCTCACTCGGGCTTGGGGGGGAGATACGCAGTATTTT. This rearrangement joins TRBV11-2 to TRBJ2-3; 7 positions agree with TRBD2. The CDR3 has 16 amino acids. Per the germline V gene, CDR1 is SGHAT and CDR2 is FQNNGV. V lost 5 bases and J lost 5; bases outside the gene matches: 13.

The chain uses TRBV4-1 and TRBJ1-2; 7 bases line up with TRBD1. This CDR3 region has 15 residues. CDR1 is MGHRA, CDR2 YSYEKL, per germline. The trim removed 1 base at V and 3 bases at J, leaving 5 bases unmatched. This CDR3 reads CASSQGSRGDYGYTF. DNA for the CDR3: TGCGCCAGCAGCCAAGGGAGCAGGGGGGACTATGGCTACACCTTC.

This clone was recorded a few times. This sequence joins TRBV19 and TRBJ1-5; D gene uncertain. V was pared by 3 bases and J by 0 bases, with 9 bases between. Germline CDR1 is LNHDA and CDR2 is SQIVND (reference sequence). The CDR3 length is 15 residues. The CDR3 protein is CASSIAGSSNQPQHF. Written as DNA, the CDR3 is TGTGCCAGTAGTATTGCGGGCAGTAGCAATCAGCCCCAGCATTTT.

The rearrangement links TRBV19 to TRBJ2-2, with a tentative D call TRBD2 (5 bases). V was pared by 7 bases and J by 2 bases, with 8 bases between. Germline lookup yields CDR1 LNHDA and CDR2 SQIVND (reference sequence). The CDR3 extends over 13 amino acids. The CDR3 sequence is CASTTGNTGELFF. The CDR3 nucleotides are TGTGCCAGTACCACGGGAAACACCGGGGAGCTGTTTTTT.

This chain joins TRBV30 and TRBJ2-4; TRBD1 matches 7 bases. J lost 7 bases, V lost 2 bases, and 11 bases had no gene match. The CDR3 is 15 residues long. Germline CDR1 and CDR2: GTSNPN and SVGIG (reference sequence). The CDR3 nucleotides are TGTGCCTGGAGTCCTACAGGGGCGCGAGGGAACATTCAGTACTTC. Its translation is CAWSPTGARGNIQYF.

In this sample, this clone turned up a few times. The gene calls are TRBV4-2 and TRBJ1-1, with D maybe TRBD1 (5 bases). This CDR3 comprises 15 residues. V shed 3 bases and J shed 2 bases, with 13 bases lying between them. In germline, CDR1 is LGHNA, CDR2 YNFKEQ. CDR3 nucleotides: TGTGCCAGCAGCCAGGCCGGGACGGCCAACACTGAAGCTTTCTTT. It specifies CASSQAGTANTEAFF.